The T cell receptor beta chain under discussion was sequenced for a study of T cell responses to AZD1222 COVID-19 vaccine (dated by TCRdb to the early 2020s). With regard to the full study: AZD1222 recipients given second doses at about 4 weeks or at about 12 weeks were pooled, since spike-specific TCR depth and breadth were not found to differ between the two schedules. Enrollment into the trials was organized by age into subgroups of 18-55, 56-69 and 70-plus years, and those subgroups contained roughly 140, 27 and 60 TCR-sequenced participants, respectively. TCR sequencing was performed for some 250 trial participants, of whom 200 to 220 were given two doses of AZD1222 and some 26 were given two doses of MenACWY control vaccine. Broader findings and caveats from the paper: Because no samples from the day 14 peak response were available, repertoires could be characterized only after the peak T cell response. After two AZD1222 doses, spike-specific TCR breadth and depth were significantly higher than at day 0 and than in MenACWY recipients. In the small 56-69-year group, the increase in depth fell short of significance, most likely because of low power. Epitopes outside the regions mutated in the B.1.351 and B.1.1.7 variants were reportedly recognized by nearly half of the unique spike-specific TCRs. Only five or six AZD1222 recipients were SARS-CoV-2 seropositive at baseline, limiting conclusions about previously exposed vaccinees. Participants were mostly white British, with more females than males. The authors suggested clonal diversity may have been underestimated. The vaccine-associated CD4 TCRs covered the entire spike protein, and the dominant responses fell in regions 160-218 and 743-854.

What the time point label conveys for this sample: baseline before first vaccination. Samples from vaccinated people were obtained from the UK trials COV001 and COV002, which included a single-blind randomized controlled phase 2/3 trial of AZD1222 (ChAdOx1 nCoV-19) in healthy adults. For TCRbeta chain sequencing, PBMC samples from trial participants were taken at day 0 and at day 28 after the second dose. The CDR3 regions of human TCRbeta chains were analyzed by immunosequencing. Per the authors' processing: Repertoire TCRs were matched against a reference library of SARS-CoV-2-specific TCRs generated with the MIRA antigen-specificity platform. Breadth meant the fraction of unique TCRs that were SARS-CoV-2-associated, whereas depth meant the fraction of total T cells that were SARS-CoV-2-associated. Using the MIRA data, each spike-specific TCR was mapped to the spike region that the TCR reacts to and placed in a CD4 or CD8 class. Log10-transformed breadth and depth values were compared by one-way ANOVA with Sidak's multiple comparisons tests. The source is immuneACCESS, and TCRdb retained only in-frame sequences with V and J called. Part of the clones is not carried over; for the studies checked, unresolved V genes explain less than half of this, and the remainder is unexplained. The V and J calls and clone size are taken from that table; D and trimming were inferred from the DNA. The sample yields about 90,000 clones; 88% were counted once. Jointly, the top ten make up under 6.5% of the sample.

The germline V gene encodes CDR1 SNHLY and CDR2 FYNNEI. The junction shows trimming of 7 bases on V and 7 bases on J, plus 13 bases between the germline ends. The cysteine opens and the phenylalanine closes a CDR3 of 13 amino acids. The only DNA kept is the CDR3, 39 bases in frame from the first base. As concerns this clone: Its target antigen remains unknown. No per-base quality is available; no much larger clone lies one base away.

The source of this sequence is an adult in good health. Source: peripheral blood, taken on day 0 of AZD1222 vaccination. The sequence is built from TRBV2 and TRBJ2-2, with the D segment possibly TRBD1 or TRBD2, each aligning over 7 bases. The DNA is TGTGCCAGCACCGACAGGGAGGGCGGGGAGCTGTTTTTT. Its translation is CASTDREGGELFF.